The rows below give T cell receptor beta chains drawn from one sample of a study of blood T cell repertoires in COVID-19. Some clones are missing from TCRdb's copy, which holds only in-frame ones; the method was immunoSEQ multiplex PCR. The table includes 200,000 or so clones, roughly four fifths detected once. The sample taken for sequencing was peripheral blood. These receptors came from a human donor with acute or convalescent COVID-19. The donor label of this sample is uncertain. Both conserved end residues are part of each CDR3. The order of the fields is clone size, D gene, V gene, J gene, CDR3 DNA, CDR3 protein. D genes are given only for firm matches. Clone size is not always given. Where it is, it says once, few, many or a class for expanded clones.

>.|TRBD1|TRBV6-1|TRBJ1-5
TGTGCCAGCAGTGAAGGAGGGGGCCTGAATCAGCCCCAGCATTTT
CASSEGGGLNQPQHF
>.|TRBD1|TRBV3-1/TRBV3-2|TRBJ2-6
TGTGCCAGCAGCCCCCAGGGGGTCTCTGGGGCCAACGTCCTGACTTTC
CASSPQGVSGANVLTF
>.|.|TRBV28|TRBJ1-4
TGTGCCAGCAGTTCGTACCTTCCGGGGGGTGAAAAACTGTTTTTT
CASSSYLPGGEKLFF
>once|TRBD1|TRBV19|TRBJ1-2
TGTGCCAGTCGGGACCGGGACAGCTGGGGTTATGGCTACACCTTC
CASRDRDSWGYGYTF
>.|TRBD1|TRBV6-5|TRBJ2-7
TGTGCCAGCAGAGAGGGGACAGGTCGCTACGAGCAGTACTTC
CASREGTGRYEQYF
>once|.|TRBV12-3/TRBV12-4|TRBJ2-7
TGTGCCAGCAGTTTTGGGAGCTACGAGCAGTACTTC
CASSFGSYEQYF
>.|.|TRBV14|TRBJ1-2
TGTGCCAGCAGCCACACACCATCACAGGGTGACTATGGCTACACCTTC
CASSHTPSQGDYGYTF
>once|.|TRBV11-2|TRBJ2-2
TGTGCCAGCAGCTTAGGTCGGCAGGGATCCGGGGAGCTGTTTTTT
CASSLGRQGSGELFF
>.|.|TRBV3-1/TRBV3-2|TRBJ2-7
TGTGCCAGCAGCCTGTCCTTCTACGAGCAGTACTTC
CASSLSFYEQYF
>once|TRBD2|TRBV9|TRBJ2-3
TGTGCCAGCAGCGTACCGGCGGGAGGGGGCACAGATACGCAGTATTTT
CASSVPAGGGTDTQYF
>.|.|TRBV7-6|TRBJ2-1
TGTGCCAGCAGCTTAGAAGCGGGCCCGCCAGGGCAGTTCTTC
CASSLEAGPPGQFF
>.|.|TRBV6-6|TRBJ1-2
TGTGCCAGCAGCTCACCTCAGGGGTGGAGTAATGGCTACACCTTC
CASSSPQGWSNGYTF
>.|.|TRBV9|TRBJ1-1
TGTGCCAGCAGCCCCTCCGGAGGGGCCCGTGAAGCTTTCTTT
CASSPSGGAREAFF